This TCR beta chain derives from a study of shared clonotypes between healthy human individuals. Regarding the study as a whole: What limited the represented genetic and exposure-history diversity was the small number of donors.

Per the original methods: ImmunoSEQ sequences covered only the junction and lacked quality scores; filtering therefore differed. Sequencing used immunoSEQ multiplex PCR; TCRdb keeps in-frame clones, though not all of them. V and J calls plus clone size are reproduced from that table; the DNA served to infer D and trimming. This sample has roughly 480,000 clones, with roughly 85% found just once. Concerning this clone itself: Its antigen remains unknown.

The CDR3 consists of 16 residues. Germline V CDR1 and CDR2: MDHEN, SYDVKM. V was clipped by 8 bases and J by 4 bases; unmatched bases: 12. Unsorted samples drew genomic DNA from some 82 million PBMCs. The chain carries TRBV28 and TRBJ1-5; 9 positions agree with TRBD1. This receptor was identified in a middle-aged woman in good health. Some clones in this sample may be carry-over from other donors' samples. The source material was PBMCs. CDR3 region: CASRDRAFGGNQPQHF. The CDR3 region has the DNA TGTGCCAGCCGGGACAGGGCTTTCGGGGGTAATCAGCCCCAGCATTTT.